The following is a T cell receptor beta chain sequence with its context. Its matching antigen is unknown. One end of the junction is discordant with germline, which a read error may explain. This specimen comes from a study of T cell responses to AZD1222 COVID-19 vaccine. The CDR3 is 14 residues long. CDR1 is LNHDA and CDR2 is SQIVND in the germline V gene (reference sequence). General observations from the study: The study identified only six AZD1222 recipients as seropositive at baseline. Clonal diversity was possibly underestimated, and white British individuals and females predominated among donors. All repertoire sampling was performed exclusively after the peak T cell response.

Only in-frame clones appear in the TCRdb table, and some are missing; sequencing was by immunoSEQ multiplex PCR. In the table there are under 150,000 clones, approximately 91% of which are singletons. The clonotype originates from an adult who received the AZD1222 COVID-19 vaccine. Source: peripheral blood, taken 28 days after the second AZD1222 dose. The gene calls are TRBV19 and TRBJ1-1; perhaps TRBD1 as D (6 bases). The CDR3 sequence is CASSIRGVNAEAFF. In nucleotides, the CDR3 is TGTGCCAGTAGTATTAGGGGGGTGAACGCTGAAGCTTTCTTT.